This TCR beta chain came from a study of cytomegalovirus exposure and HLA in healthy donors. Broader study findings: When analyzed later, a missense DCLRE1C variant was found to be linked to TCR beta V- and J-gene trimming.

With regard to this clone: Its cognate antigen is unknown.

The PCR used 60 Vbeta and 13 Jbeta primers. Profiled with immunoSEQ multiplex PCR; TCRdb holds only in-frame clones, not every one. Of around 120,000 clones in the sample, approximately 69% are singletons; the top ten hold 11%. Germline assignment: CDR1 SQVTM and CDR2 ANQGSEA. CDR3 length: 13 amino acids. V gave up 7 bases and J gave up 2 bases; unmatched junction bases: 5. This chain joins TRBV29-1 and TRBJ2-7, with 10 bases identical to TRBD1. The receptor's source is a woman aged 50 to 65 in good health and CMV-seropositive. The sequencing input was PBMCs. The CDR3 here is CSGTGTGAYEQYF. The CDR3 nucleotides are TGCAGCGGGACCGGGACAGGGGCCTACGAGCAGTACTTC.